The 17 T cell receptor beta chains in this list originate from one sample, sequenced in a study of blood T cell repertoires in COVID-19. Clones were read by immunoSEQ multiplex PCR, and TCRdb kept only the in-frame ones, dropping some. The table has around 340,000 clones, 89% seen once; the top ten hold 3.5% to 4%. Sequences were obtained from peripheral blood. The receptors derive from a woman aged 55-70 years with COVID-19, enrolled during active disease.

V and J are TRBV28 and TRBJ1-6; TRBD1 might be the D (5 bases). This CDR3 contains 14 residues. Trimming stripped 11 bases from V and 7 bases from J, with 18 bases between. CDR1 and CDR2 (germline): MDHEN, SYDVKM. CDR3 region: CAVLSGGVNSPLHF. CDR3 bases: TGTGCCGTACTCTCGGGGGGAGTAAATTCACCCCTCCACTTT.

The chain uses TRBV5-1 and TRBJ1-1; D may be TRBD1 (5 bases). V gave up 0 bases and J gave up 1 base, with 7 bases separating them. Germline V gene lookup returns CDR1 SGHRS and CDR2 YFSETQ. The CDR3 sequence is 14 residues long. The CDR3 DNA reads TGCGCCAGCAGCTTGGAGCAGGGGAACACTGAAGCTTTCTTT. Its protein is CASSLEQGNTEAFF.

This clone appeared a single time. J is TRBJ2-3 and V is TRBV4-1; TRBD2 matches at 10 bases. V dropped 1 base and J dropped 6; count of bases not matched to a gene: 10. Germline values: CDR1 MGHRA, CDR2 YSYEKL. The CDR3 has 17 residues. CDR3 sequence: CASSQVASGGAADTQYF. CDR3 DNA: TGCGCCAGCAGCCAAGTGGCCAGCGGGGGGGCGGCGGATACGCAGTATTTT.

The chain uses TRBV7-8 and TRBJ1-5, with 7 nucleotides matching TRBD1. From germline, CDR1 is SGHVS and CDR2 FQNEAQ. The CDR3 has 17 residues. Unmatched junction bases numbered 10, after V lost 3 bases and J lost 2 bases. The CDR3 nucleotides read TGTGCCAGCAGCTTGGGGACCAAGGGGGCGGGCAATCAGCCCCAGCATTTT. It yields the protein CASSLGTKGAGNQPQHF.

This clone appeared a single time. The J gene is TRBJ1-4, the V gene TRBV2; 9 nucleotides align to TRBD1. The ends lost 8 bases at V and 8 bases at J; junction bases unmatched: 12. Germline V gene lookup returns CDR1 SNHLY and CDR2 FYNNEI. The CDR3 contains 15 residues. In DNA form, the CDR3 reads TGTGCCAGCCTCCTGGGCGGGACAGGGAGAGAAAAACTGTTTTTT. Protein: CASLLGGTGREKLFF.

Concerning this clone itself: Other nucleotide sequences from this sample produce the same CDR3. The rearrangement uses TRBV6-6 and TRBJ1-1; the D is unclear. In germline, CDR1 is MNHNY, CDR2 SVGAGI (reference sequence). CDR3 length equals 14 residues. Trimming took 0 bases from V and 1 from J, leaving 6 bases between them. The CDR3 DNA reads as TGTGCCAGCAGTTACTCGGCGGGGAACACTGAAGCTTTCTTT. Its protein product is CASSYSAGNTEAFF.

This clone came up once. V gene TRBV5-1 combines with J gene TRBJ2-2, with D possibly TRBD1 on 5 matching bases. V was clipped by 4 bases and J by 7 bases, with 14 bases between them. The CDR3 is 14 amino acids. Germline lookup yields CDR1 SGHRS and CDR2 YFSETQ. This CDR3 is CASSPTSGNGELFF. The DNA for the CDR3 is TGCGCCAGCAGCCCAACCTCAGGGAACGGGGAGCTGTTTTTT.

The chain uses TRBV7-9 and TRBJ2-1; 16 positions match TRBD2. With 6 bases clipped from V and 8 bases from J, the junction kept 4 bases outside the gene matches. Germline V CDR1 and CDR2: SEHNR, FQNEAQ (reference sequence). This CDR3 comprises 15 residues. The CDR3 sequence is CASSSGTSGGDEQFF. The CDR3 DNA follows: TGTGCCAGCAGTTCTGGGACTAGCGGGGGGGATGAGCAGTTCTTC.

This chain uses TRBV7-3 with TRBJ2-3, with TRBD1 identical over 10 bases. The trim removed 1 base at V and 0 bases at J, leaving 7 bases unmatched. CDR1 and CDR2 (germline): SGHTA, FQGTGA. This CDR3 region has 18 residues. The CDR3 reads CASSLMGQGRTSTDTQYF. The CDR3 coding sequence is TGTGCCAGCAGCTTAATGGGACAGGGGCGAACTAGCACAGATACGCAGTATTTT.

This clone came up a few times. The sample holds other DNA sequences that translate to the same CDR3. The chain uses TRBV9 and TRBJ2-2; a possible D gene is TRBD1 (6 bases). This CDR3 contains 14 residues. Germline CDR1 is SGDLS and CDR2 is YYNGEE. Trimming left V 0 bases short and J 4 bases short, with 7 bases between. The CDR3 nucleotides read TGTGCCAGCAGCGTAGGAGGGGGCACCGGGGAGCTGTTTTTT. It is translated as CASSVGGGTGELFF.

The V gene is TRBV7-9, the J gene TRBJ2-7; 10 nucleotides align to TRBD1. The germline V gene encodes CDR1 SEHNR and CDR2 FQNEAQ (reference sequence). V lost 5 bases, J lost 5 bases, and 9 bases stayed unmatched. The CDR3 has 15 residues. CDR3 in DNA: TGTGCCAGCAGCCTAGGGACAGGGGTGTTGGACGAGCAGTACTTC. Protein sequence: CASSLGTGVLDEQYF.

The chain is built from TRBV7-2 and TRBJ2-2; D is undetermined. The CDR3 is made up of 15 amino acids. Trimming stripped 1 base from V and 5 bases from J, with 11 bases between. Germline V gives CDR1 SGHTA, CDR2 FQGNSA. CDR3 DNA: TGTGCCAGCAGCTTAGAACGCAGATTAACCGGGGAGCTGTTTTTT. It codes for CASSLERRLTGELFF. Combining the CDR3 with reference TRBV7-2 and TRBJ2-2 gives the whole variable domain GAGVSQSPSNKVTEKGKDVELRCDPISGHTALYWYRQSLGQGLEFLIYFQGNSAPDKSGLPSDRFSAERTGGSVSTLTIQRTQQEDSAVYLCASSLERRLTGELFFGEGSRLTVL.

The rearrangement uses TRBV10-1 and TRBJ1-6; D is undetermined. Per the germline V gene, CDR1 is WNHNN and CDR2 is SYGVQD (reference sequence). Trimming took 6 bases from V and 8 from J, leaving 11 bases between them. The length of the CDR3 is 13 residues. CDR3 bases: TGCGCCAGCAGCCGCGACCGGGATTCACCCCTCCACTTT. Translated: CASSRDRDSPLHF.

The rearrangement uses TRBV12-3 or TRBV12-4 and TRBJ1-2, with D maybe TRBD1 (5 bases). Trimming took 5 bases from V and 6 from J, leaving 7 bases between them. This CDR3 is built from 11 residues. The CDR3: CASSARDGYTF. CDR3 DNA sequence: TGTGCCAGCAGTGCCAGGGATGGCTACACCTTC.

This rearrangement joins TRBV18 to TRBJ2-5; D gene unclear. Trimming shortened V by 0 bases and J by 4 bases, and 9 bases separated the two germline ends. In germline, CDR1 is KGHSH, CDR2 LQKENI. The CDR3 length is 14 residues. The CDR3 loop is CASSPPTSIETQYF. CDR3 DNA sequence: TGTGCCAGCTCACCACCGACTTCCATAGAGACCCAGTACTTC.

The V call is TRBV5-1, the J call TRBJ1-1; 8 nucleotides match TRBD1. V was clipped by 8 bases and J by 5 bases; unmatched bases: 11. Germline CDR1 and CDR2: SGHRS and YFSETQ. The CDR3 spans 14 residues. CDR3: CASSTQGGVTEAFF. The CDR3 DNA reads TGCGCCAGTTCAACACAGGGGGGTGTGACTGAAGCTTTCTTT.

The gene calls are TRBV7-2 and TRBJ2-3; the D gene is possibly TRBD2 (6 bases). Germline V gene sequence: CDR1 SGHTA, CDR2 FQGNSA. V lost 1 base, J lost 11 bases, and 10 bases lay in between. The CDR3 extends over 12 amino acids. CDR3 loop: CASSLGGRGQYF. In DNA form, the CDR3 reads TGTGCCAGCAGCTTAGGCGGGCGGGGGCAGTATTTT.